This T cell receptor (beta chain) derives from a study of OX40 agonist ivuxolimab in advanced cancers. About the study: With ivuxolimab, an agonistic anti-OX40 (CD134) antibody, patients were treated. Study-wide results and caveats: Undetermined was the antigen specificity of the expanded peripheral T cells.

Details on this clone: Its target is not known.

Autoimmune disease history or systemic immunosuppression excluded patients. Deletions cut 1 base from V and 6 bases from J, with 12 bases between. This CDR3 contains 15 residues. Germline assignment: CDR1 LGHNA and CDR2 YNFKEQ. Data came from immunoSEQ multiplex PCR; TCRdb stores just in-frame clones and leaves some out. The sample records approximately 20,000 clones, around nine tenths being singletons. Sample: CD4+ or CD8+ T cells sorted from blood, taken in a trial of the OX40 agonist ivuxolimab. The source is an adult with an advanced solid tumor such as melanoma, head and neck, liver or kidney cancer. V is TRBV4-2 and J is TRBJ2-2; possible D gene TRBD1, 6 bases. The CDR3 DNA sequence: TGTGCCAGCAGCCAAGGGACAGCCGTTTCCGGGGAGCTGTTTTTT. Residues: CASSQGTAVSGELFF.